This entry concerns a single TCR beta chain. Generated by immunoSEQ multiplex PCR, the TCRdb table keeps only in-frame clones and is missing some. The repertoire includes roughly 150,000 clones, 93% of them detected once, and 2.4% sits in the top ten. This sample was included in a study of control samples from healthy donors and cancer patients. CDR1 is MNHEY, CDR2 SVGEGT, per germline. Trimming removed 4 bases from V and 2 bases from J; junction bases left unmatched: 10. This CDR3 has 18 amino acids. The chain couples TRBV6-2 or TRBV6-3 to TRBJ1-5; 11 bases map to TRBD1. Input material: blood. This TCR was sampled from a man over 45 in good health. The CDR3 is CASSSGQGVPSGNQPQHF. CDR3 DNA: TGTGCCAGCAGTTCGGGACAGGGGGTCCCGTCGGGCAATCAGCCCCAGCATTTT.